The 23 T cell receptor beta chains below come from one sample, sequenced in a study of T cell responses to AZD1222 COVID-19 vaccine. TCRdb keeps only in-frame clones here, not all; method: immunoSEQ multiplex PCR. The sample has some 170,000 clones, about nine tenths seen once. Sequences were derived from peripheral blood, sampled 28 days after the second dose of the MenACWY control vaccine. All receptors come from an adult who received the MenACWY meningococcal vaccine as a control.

CDR3 sequence (DNA): TGTGCCAGCAGCCCCCACCCAGGGTTGTCCCTCTACGAGCAGTACTTC. It yields the protein CASSPHPGLSLYEQYF. The V call is TRBV5-6, the J call TRBJ2-7; weak D call: TRBD1 (5 bases). Germline-derived CDR1 and CDR2 are SGHDT and YYEEEE. The V gene lost 4 bases and the J gene lost 3 bases, with 20 bases spanning the gap. The CDR3 extends over 16 amino acids.

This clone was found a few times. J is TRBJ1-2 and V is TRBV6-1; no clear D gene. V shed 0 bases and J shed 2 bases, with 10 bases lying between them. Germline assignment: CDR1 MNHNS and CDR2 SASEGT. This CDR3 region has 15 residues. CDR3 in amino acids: CASSEAFGRNYGYTF. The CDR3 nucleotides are TGTGCCAGCAGTGAAGCGTTTGGGCGAAACTATGGCTACACCTTC.

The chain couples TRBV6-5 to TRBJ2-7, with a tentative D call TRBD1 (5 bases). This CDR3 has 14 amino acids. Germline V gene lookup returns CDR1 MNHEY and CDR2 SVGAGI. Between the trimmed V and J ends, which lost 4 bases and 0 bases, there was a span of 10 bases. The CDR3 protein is CASSLGVASYEQYF. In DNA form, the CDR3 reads TGTGCCAGCAGTTTAGGGGTAGCCTCCTACGAGCAGTACTTC.

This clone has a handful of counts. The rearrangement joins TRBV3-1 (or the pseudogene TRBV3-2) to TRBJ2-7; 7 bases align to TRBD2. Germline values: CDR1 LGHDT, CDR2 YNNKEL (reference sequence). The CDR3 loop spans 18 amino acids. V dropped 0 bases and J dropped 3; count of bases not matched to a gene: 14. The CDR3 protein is CASSQDFIGTTSYYEQYF. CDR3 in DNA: TGTGCCAGCAGCCAAGATTTTATAGGGACTACATCCTACTACGAGCAGTACTTC.

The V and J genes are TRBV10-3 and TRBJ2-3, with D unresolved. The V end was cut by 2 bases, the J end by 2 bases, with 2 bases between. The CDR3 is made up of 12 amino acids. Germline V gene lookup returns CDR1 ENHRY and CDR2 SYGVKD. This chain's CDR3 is CAISEVTDTQYF. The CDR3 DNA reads TGTGCCATCAGTGAGGTCACAGATACGCAGTATTTT.

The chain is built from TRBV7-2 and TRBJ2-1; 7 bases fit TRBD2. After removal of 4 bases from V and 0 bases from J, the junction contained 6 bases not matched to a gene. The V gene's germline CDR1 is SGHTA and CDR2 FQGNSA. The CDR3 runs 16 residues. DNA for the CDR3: TGTGCCAGCAGCTCGGGGGGTGGAAGCTCCTACAATGAGCAGTTCTTC. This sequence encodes CASSSGGGSSYNEQFF.

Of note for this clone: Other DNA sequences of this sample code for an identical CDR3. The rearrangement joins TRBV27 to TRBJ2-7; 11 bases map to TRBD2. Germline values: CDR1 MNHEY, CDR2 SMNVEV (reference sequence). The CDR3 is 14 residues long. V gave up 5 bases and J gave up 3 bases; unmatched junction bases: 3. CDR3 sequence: CASSLAGGIYEQYF. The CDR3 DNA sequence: TGTGCCAGCAGTCTAGCGGGAGGAATCTACGAGCAGTACTTC.

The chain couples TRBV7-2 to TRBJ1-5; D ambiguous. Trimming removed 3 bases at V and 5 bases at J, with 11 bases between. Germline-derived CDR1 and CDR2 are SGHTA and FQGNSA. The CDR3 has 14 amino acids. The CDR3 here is CASSLAWRDQPQHF. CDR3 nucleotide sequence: TGTGCCAGCAGCTTGGCTTGGAGGGATCAGCCCCAGCATTTT. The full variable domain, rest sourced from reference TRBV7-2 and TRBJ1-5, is GAGVSQSPSNKVTEKGKDVELRCDPISGHTALYWYRQSLGQGLEFLIYFQGNSAPDKSGLPSDRFSAERTGGSVSTLTIQRTQQEDSAVYLCASSLAWRDQPQHFGDGTRLSIL.

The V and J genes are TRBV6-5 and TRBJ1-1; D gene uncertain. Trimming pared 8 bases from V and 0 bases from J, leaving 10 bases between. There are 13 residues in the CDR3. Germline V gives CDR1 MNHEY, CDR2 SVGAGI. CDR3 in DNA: TGTGCCAGCCACCGAGGATTGAACACTGAAGCTTTCTTT. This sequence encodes CASHRGLNTEAFF.

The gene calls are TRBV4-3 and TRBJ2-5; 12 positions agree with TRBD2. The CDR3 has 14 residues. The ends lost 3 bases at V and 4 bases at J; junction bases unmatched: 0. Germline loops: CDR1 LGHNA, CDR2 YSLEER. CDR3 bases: TGCGCCAGCAGCCAGGGACTAGCGGGAGAGACCCAGTACTTC. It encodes CASSQGLAGETQYF.

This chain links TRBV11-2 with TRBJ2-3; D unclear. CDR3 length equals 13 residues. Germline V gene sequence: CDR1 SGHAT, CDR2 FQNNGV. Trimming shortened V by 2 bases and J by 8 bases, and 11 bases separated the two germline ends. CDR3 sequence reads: CASSLTPAGTQYF. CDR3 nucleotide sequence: TGTGCCAGCAGCTTAACCCCGGCCGGTACGCAGTATTTT. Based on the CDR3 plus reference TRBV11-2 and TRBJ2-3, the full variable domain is EAGVAQSPRYKIIEKRQSVAFWCNPISGHATLYWYQQILGQGPKLLIQFQNNGVVDDSQLPKDRFSAERLKGVDSTLKIQPAKLEDSAVYLCASSLTPAGTQYFGPGTRLTVL.

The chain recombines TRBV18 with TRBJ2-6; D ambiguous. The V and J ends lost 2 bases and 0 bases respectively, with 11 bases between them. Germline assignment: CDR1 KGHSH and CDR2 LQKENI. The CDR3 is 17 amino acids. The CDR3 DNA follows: TGTGCCAGCTCACCAAGGCGATGGACCTCTGGGGCCAACGTCCTGACTTTC. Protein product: CASSPRRWTSGANVLTF.

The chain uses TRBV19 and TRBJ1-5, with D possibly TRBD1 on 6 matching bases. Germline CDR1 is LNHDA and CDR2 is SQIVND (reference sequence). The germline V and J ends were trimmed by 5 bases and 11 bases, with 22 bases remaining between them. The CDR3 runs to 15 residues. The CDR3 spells CASSPSGDTGWAQHF. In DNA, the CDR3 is TGTGCCAGTAGTCCATCTGGGGACACAGGGTGGGCCCAGCATTTT.

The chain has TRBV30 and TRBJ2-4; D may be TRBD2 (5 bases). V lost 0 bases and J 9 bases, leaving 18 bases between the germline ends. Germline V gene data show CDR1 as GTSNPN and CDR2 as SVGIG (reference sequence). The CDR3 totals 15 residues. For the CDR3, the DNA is TGTGCCTGGAGTGTAAATATTCGAGGGTCTAGCATTCAGTACTTC. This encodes CAWSVNIRGSSIQYF.

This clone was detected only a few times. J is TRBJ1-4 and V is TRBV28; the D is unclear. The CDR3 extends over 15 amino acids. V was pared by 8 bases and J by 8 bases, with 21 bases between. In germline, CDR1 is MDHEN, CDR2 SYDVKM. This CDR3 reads CASGLQGRVKEKLFF. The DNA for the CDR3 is TGTGCCAGCGGACTCCAAGGCCGGGTGAAGGAAAAACTGTTTTTT.

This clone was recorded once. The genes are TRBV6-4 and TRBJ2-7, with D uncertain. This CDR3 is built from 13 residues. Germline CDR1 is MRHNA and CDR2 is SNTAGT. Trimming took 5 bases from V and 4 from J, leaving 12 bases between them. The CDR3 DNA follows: TGTGCCAGCAGTACTAAACCAGGATACGAGCAGTACTTC. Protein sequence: CASSTKPGYEQYF.

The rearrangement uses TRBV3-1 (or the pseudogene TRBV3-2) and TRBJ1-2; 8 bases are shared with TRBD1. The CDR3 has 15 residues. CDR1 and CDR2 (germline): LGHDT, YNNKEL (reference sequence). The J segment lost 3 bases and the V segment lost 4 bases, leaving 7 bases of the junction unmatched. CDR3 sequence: CASSLGGQGDYGYTF. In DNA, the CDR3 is TGTGCCAGCAGCCTAGGCGGACAGGGAGACTATGGCTACACCTTC.

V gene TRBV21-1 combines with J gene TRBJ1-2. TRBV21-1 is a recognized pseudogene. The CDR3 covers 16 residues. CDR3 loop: CASRRIQGLSSYGYTF. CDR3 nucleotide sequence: TGTGCCAGCAGGCGAATACAGGGACTGTCATCCTATGGCTACACCTTC.

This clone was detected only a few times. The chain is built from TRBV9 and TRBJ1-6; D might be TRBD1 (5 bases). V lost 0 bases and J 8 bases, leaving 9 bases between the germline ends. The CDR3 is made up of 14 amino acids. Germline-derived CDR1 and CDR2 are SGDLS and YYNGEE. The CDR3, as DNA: TGTGCCAGCAGCGTAGCTTGGGGGGATTCACCCCTCCACTTT. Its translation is CASSVAWGDSPLHF. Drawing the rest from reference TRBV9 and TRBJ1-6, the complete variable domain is DSGVTQTPKHLITATGQRVTLRCSPRSGDLSVYWYQQSLDQGLQFLIQYYNGEERAKGNILERFSAQQFPDLHSELNLSSLELGDSALYFCASSVAWGDSPLHFGNGTRLTVT.

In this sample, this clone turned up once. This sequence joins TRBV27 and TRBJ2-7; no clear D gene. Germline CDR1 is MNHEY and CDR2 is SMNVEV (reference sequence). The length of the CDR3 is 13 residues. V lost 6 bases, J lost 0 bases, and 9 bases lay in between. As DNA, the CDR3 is TGTGCCAGCAGGCCAGGCGTCTCCTACGAGCAGTACTTC. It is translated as CASRPGVSYEQYF.

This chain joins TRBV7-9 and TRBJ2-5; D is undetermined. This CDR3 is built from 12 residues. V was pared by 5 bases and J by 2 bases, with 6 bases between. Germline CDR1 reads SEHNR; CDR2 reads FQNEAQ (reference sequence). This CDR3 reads CASSPLQETQYF. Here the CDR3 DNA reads TGTGCCAGCAGCCCTCTTCAAGAGACCCAGTACTTC.

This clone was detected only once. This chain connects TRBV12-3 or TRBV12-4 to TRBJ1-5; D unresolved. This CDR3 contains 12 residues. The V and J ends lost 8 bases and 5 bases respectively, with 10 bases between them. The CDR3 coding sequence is TGTGCCAGCCCTAGACATTATCAGCCCCAGCATTTT. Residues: CASPRHYQPQHF.

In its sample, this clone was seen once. This CDR3 is CSVLRDRGTPSGYTF. The CDR3 bases are TGCAGCGTACTCCGGGACAGGGGTACGCCCAGTGGCTACACCTTC. V is TRBV29-1 and J is TRBJ1-2; 10 nucleotides align to TRBD1. Germline-derived CDR1 and CDR2 are SQVTM and ANQGSEA. V was clipped by 6 bases and J by 7 bases; unmatched bases: 14. This CDR3 has 15 amino acids.